This entry lists 24 T cell receptor beta chains sequenced from one sample in a study of identical twins. One entry per CDR3 protein results from TCRdb running MiXCR on the 5' RACE reads. The table lists fewer than 800,000 distinct CDR3 sequences, around 7.5% of them singletons. Another study also made use of these data, one on yellow fever vaccine responses in identical twins.

Sequencing was carried out using PBMCs. The receptor source for this set is a woman younger than 30 in good health.

The chain joins TRBV6-1 to TRBJ2-3, with 7 bases aligning to TRBD2. V gave up 8 bases and J gave up 6 bases; unmatched junction bases: 14. Germline V lookup: CDR1 MNHNS, CDR2 SASEGT. This CDR3 has 15 amino acids. CDR3 region: CASLNGDYSFDTQYF. CDR3 DNA sequence: TGTGCCAGCTTAAATGGGGACTATTCGTTCGATACGCAGTATTTT.

The sample holds a few counts of this clonotype. J is TRBJ2-2 and V is TRBV11-2; 7 bases fit TRBD1. The CDR3 is 15 amino acids. With V trimmed by 1 base and J by 7 bases, 6 bases remained unmatched. The germline V gene has CDR1 SGHAT and CDR2 FQNNGV. The chain's CDR3 is CASSLGQGVGGELFF. DNA for the CDR3: TGTGCCAGCAGCTTAGGCCAGGGGGTTGGCGGGGAGCTGTTTTTT.

This clonotype was recorded at least ten times. The CDR3 sequence: CASSPGTGPQETQYF. CDR3 in DNA: TGTGCCAGCAGCCCCGGGACAGGTCCTCAAGAGACCCAGTACTTC. The genes are TRBV5-4 and TRBJ2-5; TRBD1 agrees at 8 bases. The germline gives CDR1 SGHNT, CDR2 YYREEE (reference sequence). The CDR3 has 15 residues. Trimming took 4 bases from V and 2 from J; bases not matched to a gene: 7.

Ten or more counts support this clonotype. The V call is TRBV9, the J call TRBJ2-2; D is unresolved. V lost 1 base, J lost 4 bases, and 14 bases lay in between. CDR1 and CDR2 from the germline V gene are SGDLS and YYNGEE. The CDR3 covers 16 residues. CDR3 nucleotides: TGTGCCAGCAGCGTATCCCGGACCTTCCGCACCGGGGAGCTGTTTTTT. Translating it yields CASSVSRTFRTGELFF.

This clonotype appeared many times. J is TRBJ1-1 and V is TRBV6-1, with a weak D call TRBD1 (6 bases). The CDR3 sequence is 14 residues long. The germline V gene encodes CDR1 MNHNS and CDR2 SASEGT. The V end lost 6 bases, the J end lost 1 base, and 12 bases lay between the germline ends. This CDR3 reads CASRLQQGNTEAFF. CDR3 nucleotide sequence: TGTGCCAGCAGACTCCAACAGGGGAACACTGAAGCTTTCTTT.

Notes on this clonotype: The germline gene is not matched at one end of the junction; a read error may be the cause. The chain has TRBV20-1 and TRBJ2-3; the match to TRBD2 covers 9 bases. CDR3 size: 17 residues. Germline-derived CDR1 and CDR2 are DFQATT and SNEGSKA (reference sequence). The CDR3 DNA reads TGCTGTGCTAGAGATCAGGGTAGCGGGAGTTTACCAGATACGCAGTATTTT. This encodes CCARDQGSGSLPDTQYF.

There are many counts of this clonotype. The chain couples TRBV10-2 to TRBJ2-7; D gene unclear. The V end lost 1 base, the J end lost 2 bases, and 9 bases lay between the germline ends. CDR1 is WSHSY and CDR2 is SAAADI in the germline V gene. CDR3 length: 14 residues. CDR3 sequence: CASSEFLATYEQYV. For the CDR3, the DNA is TGCGCCAGCAGTGAGTTTTTGGCTACCTACGAGCAGTACGTC.

There are many counts of this clonotype. The J gene is TRBJ2-2, the V gene TRBV6-1; 10 bases are a match to TRBD1. The V gene's germline CDR1 is MNHNS and CDR2 SASEGT. The CDR3 has 15 amino acids. V gave up 6 bases and J gave up 1 base; unmatched junction bases: 2. This CDR3 is CASRWTGGNTGELFF. In DNA, the CDR3 is TGTGCCAGCAGGTGGACAGGGGGGAACACCGGGGAGCTGTTTTTT.

The chain employs TRBV2 and TRBJ2-7; TRBD1 or TRBD2 may be the D gene (5 bases each). The CDR3 is made up of 13 amino acids. Germline lookup yields CDR1 SNHLY and CDR2 FYNNEI. Trimming removed 8 bases at V and 0 bases at J, with 11 bases between. The CDR3 protein is CASHEGSSYEQYV. The DNA of the CDR3 is TGTGCCAGCCATGAGGGGAGCTCCTACGAGCAGTACGTC.

The chain links TRBV7-9 to TRBJ1-5, with D perhaps TRBD1 (5 bases). Trimming cost V 1 base and J 4 bases, with 14 bases left between them. Germline lookup yields CDR1 SEHNR and CDR2 FQNEAQ (reference sequence). The CDR3 runs to 16 residues. CDR3 bases: TGTGCCAGCAGCTTAGGGGGACCATCACCGAATCAGCCCCAGCATTTT. Translated, it gives CASSLGGPSPNQPQHF.

The chain uses TRBV24-1 and TRBJ2-1; D uncertain. Germline values: CDR1 KGHDR, CDR2 SFDVKD. CDR3 length equals 11 residues. V lost 5 bases and J lost 7, with 5 bases in between. The CDR3 loop reads CATSGMNEQFF. CDR3 in DNA: TGTGCCACCAGTGGTATGAATGAGCAGTTCTTC.

This clonotype was found many times. The chain recombines TRBV7-2 with TRBJ2-1; D remains unclear. V was shortened by 2 bases and J by 0 bases, with 8 bases between the two germline ends. The CDR3 is made up of 15 amino acids. Germline CDR1 SGHTA, CDR2 FQGNSA. DNA for the CDR3: TGTGCCAGCAGCTTAAGTCAAGCCTCCTACAATGAGCAGTTCTTC. Translating it yields CASSLSQASYNEQFF. Based on the CDR3 plus reference TRBV7-2 and TRBJ2-1, the full variable domain is GAGVSQSPSNKVTEKGKDVELRCDPISGHTALYWYRQSLGQGLEFLIYFQGNSAPDKSGLPSDRFSAERTGGSVSTLTIQRTQQEDSAVYLCASSLSQASYNEQFFGPGTRLTVL.

This clonotype was seen just once. The V call is TRBV27, the J call TRBJ2-7; D gene unclear. The CDR3 totals 15 residues. Trimming removed 6 bases at V and 6 bases at J, with 21 bases between. Looked up from germline, CDR1 is MNHEY and CDR2 is SMNVEV (reference sequence). The DNA for the CDR3 is TGTGCCAGCAGCTCCCGGAGCCGGGCCCGCCTCGAGCAGTACTTC. As protein: CASSSRSRARLEQYF.

This clonotype has a handful of counts. The chain uses TRBV2 and TRBJ2-2; D is possibly TRBD1 or TRBD2 (5 bases each). Germline CDR1 and CDR2: SNHLY and FYNNEI. This CDR3 contains 14 residues. V was clipped by 6 bases and J by 6 bases, with 14 bases between them. This chain's CDR3 is CASSQGLAPGELFF. CDR3 in DNA: TGTGCCAGCAGCCAGGGTCTAGCCCCCGGGGAGCTGTTTTTT.

The V and J genes are TRBV12-3 or TRBV12-4 and TRBJ1-2; no definite D call. Trimming removed 1 base at V and 7 bases at J, with 10 bases between. This CDR3 has 13 residues. As DNA, the CDR3 is TGTGCCAGCAGTTTAGGGGGTAGCCTTGGCTACACCTTC. It specifies CASSLGGSLGYTF.

A single count supports this clonotype. This sequence joins TRBV5-5 and TRBJ2-1; no firm D call. Germline V lookup: CDR1 SGHKS, CDR2 YYEKEE (reference sequence). The V end was cut by 2 bases, the J end by 8 bases, with 14 bases between. The CDR3 length is 14 residues. The CDR3: CASSLRGGKDEQFF. CDR3 sequence (DNA): TGTGCCAGCAGCTTACGAGGTGGAAAGGATGAGCAGTTCTTC.

The gene calls are TRBV6-5 and TRBJ1-3; TRBD1 aligns across 7 bases. The CDR3 consists of 16 residues. The trim removed 4 bases at V and 3 bases at J, leaving 9 bases unmatched. Germline CDR1 is MNHEY and CDR2 is SVGAGI. CDR3 sequence (DNA): TGTGCCAGCAGTTTAACAGGGGAGGACTTTGGAAACACCATATATTTT. Residues: CASSLTGEDFGNTIYF.

There are a few counts of this clonotype. The CDR3 protein is CASSFGGGRTKNIQYF. CDR3 coding DNA: TGTGCCAGCAGTTTTGGGGGGGGCCGTACCAAAAACATTCAGTACTTC. This chain uses TRBV12-3 or TRBV12-4 with TRBJ2-4; a weak D match, TRBD2 (7 bases). The CDR3 runs to 16 residues. The germline V and J ends were trimmed by 3 bases and 2 bases, with 14 bases remaining between them.

The rearrangement joins TRBV28 to TRBJ2-3; a weak D match, TRBD2 (6 bases). The CDR3 has 15 residues. V lost 4 bases, J lost 6 bases, and 17 bases lay in between. Germline CDR1 MDHEN, CDR2 SYDVKM. The CDR3 DNA sequence: TGTGCCAGCAGTTCCCTCGGCGCGGGACCCGATACGCAGTATTTT. Translated, it gives CASSSLGAGPDTQYF. Drawing the rest from reference TRBV28 and TRBJ2-3, the complete variable domain is DVKVTQSSRYLVKRTGEKVFLECVQDMDHENMFWYRQDPGLGLRLIYFSYDVKMKEKGDIPEGYSVSREKKERFSLILESASTNQTSMYLCASSSLGAGPDTQYFGPGTRLTVL.

This clonotype was observed many times. The V and J genes are TRBV10-3 and TRBJ1-4, with D unresolved. V lost 2 bases to trimming and J lost 7 bases, with 11 bases between them. There are 14 residues in the CDR3. Looked up from germline, CDR1 is ENHRY and CDR2 is SYGVKD. The chain's CDR3 is CAISETGVGEKLFF. As DNA, the CDR3 is TGTGCCATCAGTGAGACCGGGGTTGGTGAAAAACTGTTTTTT.

This clonotype was seen many times. The rearrangement uses TRBV12-3 or TRBV12-4 and TRBJ2-5; 11 nucleotides agree with TRBD2. V lost 3 bases and J lost 5; bases outside the gene matches: 8. The CDR3 runs 16 residues. DNA for the CDR3: TGTGCCAGCAGTTTTAATCTAGCGGGAGGTGGTGAGACCCAGTACTTC. This encodes CASSFNLAGGGETQYF.

This clonotype has a handful of counts. The rearrangement joins TRBV5-1 to TRBJ2-1; D is ambiguous. Trimming shortened V by 4 bases and J by 9 bases, and 17 bases separated the two germline ends. This CDR3 contains 14 residues. The V gene's germline CDR1 is SGHRS and CDR2 YFSETQ. The CDR3 bases are TGCGCCAGCAGCGCAAGGACCGGAGTGGCTGAGCAGTTCTTC. Translation: CASSARTGVAEQFF.

This chain joins TRBV7-8 and TRBJ2-3; D remains ambiguous. Trimming stripped 10 bases from V and 0 bases from J, with 11 bases between. The length of the CDR3 is 13 residues. The germline gives CDR1 SGHVS, CDR2 FQNEAQ. The CDR3 nucleotides are TGTGCCACCCTGACCGTAAGCACAGATACGCAGTATTTT. Protein product: CATLTVSTDTQYF.

This clonotype was counted a few times. V usage is TRBV20-1 and J usage is TRBJ2-5; TRBD2 agrees at 9 bases. Germline assignment: CDR1 DFQATT and CDR2 SNEGSKA (reference sequence). The CDR3 is 12 amino acids. CDR3 coding DNA: TGCAGCCCTAGCGGGGTGGAAGAGACCCAGTACTTC. Translated, it gives CSPSGVEETQYF.